This TCR beta chain was recorded in a study of T cells after yellow fever vaccination. This clonotype showed up just a few times. Its antigen is currently unknown. As TCR cDNA was made by 5'RACE template switching, a universal primer site and UMIs were added. TCRdb analysed the 5' RACE reads with MiXCR anew, one entry per CDR3 protein. The sample consists of about 340,000 distinct CDR3 sequences, around 13% of them appearing once. Trimming stripped 1 base from V and 5 bases from J, with 18 bases between. This CDR3 region has 17 residues. Germline CDR1 reads SGHTA; CDR2 reads FQGNSA. Overall study results and limits: There was a small share of clonotypes that showed up in both the CD4 and CD8 compartments.

The starting material was CD4+ T cells sorted from PBMCs, obtained 15 days after the yellow fever booster vaccination. The chain combines TRBV7-2 with TRBJ1-5, with D tentatively TRBD1 (5 bases). This TCR derives from a young man who received the YFV17D yellow fever vaccine. The chain's CDR3 is CASSLGIRARNDQPQHF. The CDR3 DNA reads as TGTGCCAGCAGCTTAGGGATCAGGGCGAGGAATGATCAGCCCCAGCATTTT.